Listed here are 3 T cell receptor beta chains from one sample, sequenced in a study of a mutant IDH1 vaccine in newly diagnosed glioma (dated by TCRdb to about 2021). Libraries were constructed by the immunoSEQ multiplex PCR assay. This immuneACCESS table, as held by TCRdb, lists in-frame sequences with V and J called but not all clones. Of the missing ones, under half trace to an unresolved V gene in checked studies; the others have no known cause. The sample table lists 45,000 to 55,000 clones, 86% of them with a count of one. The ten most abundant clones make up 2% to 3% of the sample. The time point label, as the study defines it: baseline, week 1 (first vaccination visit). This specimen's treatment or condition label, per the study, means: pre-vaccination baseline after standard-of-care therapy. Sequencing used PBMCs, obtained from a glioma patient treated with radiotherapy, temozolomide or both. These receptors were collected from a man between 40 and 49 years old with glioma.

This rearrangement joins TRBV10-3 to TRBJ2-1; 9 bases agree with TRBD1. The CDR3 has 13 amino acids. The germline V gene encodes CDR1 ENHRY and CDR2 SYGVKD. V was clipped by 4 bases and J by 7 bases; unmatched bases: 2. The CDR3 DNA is TGTGCCATCAGTGCAGACAGGGGGAATGAGCAGTTCTTC. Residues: CAISADRGNEQFF.

The CDR3 bases are TGTGCCAGCAGCTTCTACCGGACTAGCGGGGTGGGCGGGGAGCTGTTTTTT. This codes for CASSFYRTSGVGGELFF. The chain employs TRBV7-9 and TRBJ2-2, with 12 nucleotides matching TRBD2. Looked up from germline, CDR1 is SEHNR and CDR2 is FQNEAQ (reference sequence). V shed 3 bases and J 7 bases; nucleotides not matched to a gene: 9. There are 17 residues in the CDR3.

The CDR3 region has the DNA TGTGCCAGCAGTTACTTCAGGACTAGCGGGAGCTTGTATTTT. It translates to CASSYFRTSGSLYF. The chain employs TRBV6-5 and TRBJ2-3; 13 bases are shared with TRBD2. This CDR3 is built from 14 residues. Trimming took 1 base from V and 14 from J; bases not matched to a gene: 6. Germline V gene lookup returns CDR1 MNHEY and CDR2 SVGAGI.